Each of the 26 T cell receptor beta chains below was sequenced from the same sample in a study of monozygotic twins with inflammatory bowel disease. TCRdb re-called the 5' RACE reads; every CDR3 protein appears as one record, without DNA. This listing includes around 380,000 distinct CDR3 sequences. Sequences were obtained from blood. Receptors originate from a human donor with ulcerative colitis or Crohn's disease, or a healthy co-twin of an affected twin (not recorded which).

The V call is TRBV4-1, the J call TRBJ1-1. Germline V lookup: CDR1 MGHRA, CDR2 YSYEKL. The CDR3 contains 13 residues. The CDR3 reads CASSGAGRTEAFF.

This rearrangement joins TRBV7-9 to TRBJ2-3; lacking DNA, the TRBD1 call made by TCRdb goes unchecked. Germline CDR1 and CDR2: SEHNR and FQNEAQ (reference sequence). The CDR3 runs 16 residues. CDR3 sequence reads: CASSSPDREYTDTQYF.

The CDR3 here is CASSFGQEQETQYF. This chain joins TRBV5-6 and TRBJ2-5. The length of the CDR3 is 14 residues. Germline V gives CDR1 SGHDT, CDR2 YYEEEE.

The V call is TRBV7-9, the J call TRBJ1-4; with no DNA, the TCRdb D assignment of TRBD1 cannot be verified. Germline V gives CDR1 SEHNR, CDR2 FQNEAQ (reference sequence). The CDR3 extends over 14 amino acids. CDR3 protein: CASSLGATGEKLFF.

The chain is built from TRBV6-5 and TRBJ2-3. Germline CDR1 MNHEY, CDR2 SVGAGI. The CDR3 totals 13 residues. Here the CDR3 reads CASSYTIRDTQYF.

V usage is TRBV5-4 and J usage is TRBJ2-2; the D call of TRBD2 rests on TCRdb alone, since no DNA is present to check it. The length of the CDR3 is 17 residues. CDR1 SGHNT and CDR2 YYREEE come from the germline V gene (reference sequence). CDR3 region: CASSTSGRARNTGELFF.

The V call is TRBV28, the J call TRBJ2-3; as DNA is missing, the TRBD2 call by TCRdb cannot be tested. CDR1 and CDR2 (germline): MDHEN, SYDVKM. The CDR3 spans 13 residues. CDR3: CASSAGTTDTQYF.

The chain uses TRBV13 and TRBJ1-1. The CDR3 sequence is 14 residues long. Germline CDR1 PRHDT, CDR2 FYEKMQ (reference sequence). CDR3 sequence: CASSLSAGWAEAFF. The variable domain in full, with the rest retrieved from reference TRBV13 and TRBJ1-1, is AAGVIQSPRHLIKEKRETATLKCYPIPRHDTVYWYQQGPGQDPQFLISFYEKMQSDKGSIPDRFSAQQFSDYHSELNMSSLELGDSALYFCASSLSAGWAEAFFGQGTRLTVV.

The chain joins TRBV6-1 to TRBJ1-6. In germline, CDR1 is MNHNS, CDR2 SASEGT. This CDR3 has 17 residues. Here the CDR3 reads CASRHDRQSSYNSPLHF.

The chain has TRBV7-2 and TRBJ1-2. Germline CDR1 and CDR2: SGHTA and FQGNSA. CDR3 length: 14 amino acids. The CDR3 reads CASTGGVSVYGYTF.

This chain connects TRBV29-1 to TRBJ2-3. Germline lookup yields CDR1 SQVTM and CDR2 ANQGSEA. The CDR3 length is 12 residues. CDR3 amino acids: CSVDSGTDTQYF.

The chain combines TRBV7-8 with TRBJ1-5. CDR3 length: 13 residues. Per germline, CDR1 SGHVS and CDR2 FQNEAQ. CDR3 in amino acids: CASSLAETRPQHF.

CDR3 region: CASRQGSITDTQYF. The rearrangement joins TRBV5-1 to TRBJ2-3; the TRBD1 assignment by TCRdb is unverifiable without DNA. Germline V gene sequence: CDR1 SGHRS, CDR2 YFSETQ. The CDR3 is made up of 14 amino acids.

The chain combines TRBV5-1 with TRBJ2-2; TCRdb lists TRBD2, though no DNA is available to test this call. Germline V lookup: CDR1 SGHRS, CDR2 YFSETQ. The CDR3 covers 17 residues. The CDR3 sequence is CASSLFSAARNTGELFF. Looking up the rest from reference TRBV5-1 and TRBJ2-2 gives the full variable domain: KAGVTQTPRYLIKTRGQQVTLSCSPISGHRSVSWYQQTPGQGLQFLFEYFSETQRNKGNFPGRFSGRQFSNSRSEMNVSTLELGDSALYLCASSLFSAARNTGELFFGEGSRLTVL.

This rearrangement joins TRBV7-2 to TRBJ2-4; absent DNA, TCRdb's TRBD2 call cannot be checked. The CDR3 spans 16 residues. Looked up from germline, CDR1 is SGHTA and CDR2 is FQGNSA. The CDR3 loop reads CASSLGVLEVGNIQYF.

This CDR3 is CASSQDGGYNSPLHF. The chain has TRBV3-1 and TRBJ1-6; TCRdb's D call of TRBD1 is untestable without DNA. From germline, CDR1 is LGHDT and CDR2 YNNKEL (reference sequence). The CDR3 is 15 residues long.

This sequence joins TRBV27 and TRBJ2-5; the TRBD1 assignment by TCRdb is unverifiable without DNA. CDR3 length: 16 residues. Germline V gives CDR1 MNHEY, CDR2 SMNVEV (reference sequence). CDR3 region: CASSLGGTGFLETQYF.

CDR3 in amino acids: CASSPQGYQETQYF. The V call is TRBV9, the J call TRBJ2-5. This CDR3 spans 14 amino acids. Germline V lookup: CDR1 SGDLS, CDR2 YYNGEE.

The chain has TRBV20-1 and TRBJ1-5. The CDR3 spans 14 residues. Germline V gene data show CDR1 as DFQATT and CDR2 as SNEGSKA (reference sequence). CDR3 amino acids: CSASPPVSNQPQHF.

This sequence joins TRBV7-8 and TRBJ2-3; the D call from TCRdb, TRBD1, cannot be confirmed without DNA. This CDR3 is 15 amino acids long. Germline CDR1 is SGHVS and CDR2 is FQNEAQ. CDR3 amino acids: CASSSRQVVGDTQYF.

The V gene is TRBV5-4, the J gene TRBJ2-1; the D call from TCRdb, TRBD2, cannot be confirmed without DNA. The CDR3 extends over 18 amino acids. CDR1 SGHNT and CDR2 YYREEE come from the germline V gene (reference sequence). The CDR3 sequence: CASSWAGTSGGSYNEQFF.

This chain connects TRBV9 to TRBJ2-2. The CDR3 totals 14 residues. Germline V lookup: CDR1 SGDLS, CDR2 YYNGEE. CDR3: CASQGQWVTGELFF.

V gene TRBV14 combines with J gene TRBJ2-7. This CDR3 is 14 amino acids long. Germline V gene lookup returns CDR1 SGHDN and CDR2 FVKESK. CDR3 sequence reads: CASSQVLGSAEQYF.

The J gene is TRBJ1-3, the V gene TRBV11-2. The germline V gene has CDR1 SGHAT and CDR2 FQNNGV. CDR3 size: 14 residues. CDR3 residues: CASSLAGIGNTIYF. Variable domain in full (rest from reference TRBV11-2 and TRBJ1-3): EAGVAQSPRYKIIEKRQSVAFWCNPISGHATLYWYQQILGQGPKLLIQFQNNGVVDDSQLPKDRFSAERLKGVDSTLKIQPAKLEDSAVYLCASSLAGIGNTIYFGEGSWLTVV.

V gene TRBV12-3 or TRBV12-4 combines with J gene TRBJ2-7. The CDR3 runs 13 residues. The CDR3 region is CASSALRSYEQYF.

The chain combines TRBV4-1 with TRBJ2-3; TCRdb names TRBD2, which stays unverified in the absence of DNA. The CDR3 length is 13 residues. Looked up from germline, CDR1 is MGHRA and CDR2 is YSYEKL. The CDR3 loop reads CASSQEGGRTQYF.